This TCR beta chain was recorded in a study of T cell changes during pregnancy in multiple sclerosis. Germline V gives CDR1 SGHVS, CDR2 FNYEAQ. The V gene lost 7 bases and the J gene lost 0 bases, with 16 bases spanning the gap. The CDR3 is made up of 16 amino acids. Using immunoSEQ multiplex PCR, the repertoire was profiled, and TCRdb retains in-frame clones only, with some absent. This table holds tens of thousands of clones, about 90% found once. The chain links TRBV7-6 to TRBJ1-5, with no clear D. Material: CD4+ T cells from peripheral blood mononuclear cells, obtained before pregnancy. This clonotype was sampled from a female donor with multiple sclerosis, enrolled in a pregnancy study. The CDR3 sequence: CASNLRLCFSNQPQHF. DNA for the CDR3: TGTGCCAGCAACCTCCGTCTATGCTTTAGCAATCAGCCCCAGCATTTT.